This T cell receptor beta chain was found in a study of blood T cell repertoires in COVID-19. Some clones are missing from TCRdb's copy, which holds only in-frame ones; the method was immunoSEQ multiplex PCR. The table lists fewer than 150,000 clones, roughly 81% of them singletons. The source material was peripheral blood. This receptor was taken from a man aged 35-49 years with acute or convalescent COVID-19.

Here the CDR3 reads CASSFDRSSYEQYF. In DNA form, the CDR3 reads TGTGCCAGCAGCTTCGACAGAAGCTCCTACGAGCAGTACTTC. The J gene is TRBJ2-7, the V gene TRBV7-6; D perhaps matches TRBD1 (5 bases). CDR1 is SGHVS, CDR2 FNYEAQ, per germline. V was clipped by 3 bases and J by 0 bases, with 9 bases between them. The CDR3 runs to 14 residues. Full variable domain (missing parts from reference TRBV7-6 and TRBJ2-7): GAGVSQSPRYKVTKRGQDVALRCDPISGHVSLYWYRQALGQGPEFLTYFNYEAQQDKSGLPNDRFSAERPEGSISTLTIQRTEQRDSAMYRCASSFDRSSYEQYFGPGTRLTVT.